This TCR beta chain was recorded in a study of shared clonotypes between healthy human individuals (dated by TCRdb to the early 2020s). About the investigation overall: The cohort included a few men and two women between 18 and 49 years of age. To increase sequencing depth and limit assay-specific biases, TCR repertoire library preparation and sequencing were carried out by different laboratories using diverse techniques. For each donor, CD4 naive and CD4 memory were each run on three plates, CD8 naive on two plates, and CD8 memory on one plate. Per donor, leukapheresis produced somewhere between about 0.8 and 9 billion PBMCs. Blood TCR repertoires of a handful of healthy adults were deeply sequenced to estimate repertoire size and the extent of clonotype sharing between individuals.

V is cut back by 4 bases and J by 3 bases, with 8 bases in the junction unmatched. The CDR1 and CDR2 encoded by the germline V gene are SGHRS and YFSETQ. CDR3 length: 15 amino acids, cysteine to phenylalanine. Of all the DNA, just the CDR3 is kept, 45 bases in frame from base 1. On the study overall, not on this receptor specifically: Only blood was sampled, and tissue TCR repertoires likely differ from those in blood. When a handful of donors were compared, the shared fraction of clonotypes was around 5% for naive CD4, around 3.6% for naive CD8, 2% to 2.5% for memory CD4, and around 0.4% for memory CD8. Clonotypes shared by all four sorted-subset donors showed higher generation probabilities than non-shared clonotypes. Rarefaction of sorted-subset datasets indicated incomplete sequencing despite the large sequencing depth. Because the study included only a small number of donors, the genetic and exposure-history diversity represented was limited. Based on pairwise subsampling, the degree of clonotype sharing among donors was expected to be affected by sequencing depth. Naive subsets generally had larger estimated clonotype richness than memory subsets.

CD8 naive samples consisted of CD45RO-negative cells that were positively selected for CCR7, yielding a CD45RA+CCR7+ population without TemRA cells. The donors were healthy, HIV-negative adults who had no recently reported acute infections or vaccinations. All donors were Caucasian adults living in Nashville, Tennessee, USA. Blood was collected by leukapheresis, and PBMCs were isolated by Ficoll-Histopaque density gradient centrifugation and then cryopreserved in liquid nitrogen vapor phase. Analytical flow cytometry was used to check the purity and quantity of each magnetically sorted T cell population. Genomic DNA was isolated from each sorted fraction and quantified by UV absorbance on a Nanodrop 2000c. Regarding this clone: Its antigen remains unidentified. Qualities for individual bases were not recorded, and no much larger clone is one base off.

TCR CDR3 regions were amplified from genomic DNA by multiplex PCR using the deep immunoSEQ assay. Extracted genomic DNA from each cell subset was distributed evenly across all wells of several immunoSEQ 96-well plates, and each plate was treated as a replicate. For sorted subsets, around 0.2 ug genomic DNA, equal to 25,000 to 35,000 T cell genomes, was loaded into each replicate PCR. The purified libraries were quantified using a Qubit 3.0 fluorometer, sized with a Bioanalyzer 2100, and then quantified again using the KAPA Library Quantification kit. Every immunoSEQ 96-well plate was sequenced on a dedicated single-read 150-cycle Illumina NextSeq 550 flow cell. From the authors' description of their analysis: Because the immunoSEQ output held only junctional sequences and lacked quality scores, the filtering could not match the filtering applied to full-length reads. To assign V/J genes and CDR3, sequences were annotated using PyIR, a Python wrapper for IgBLAST v1.9, with IMGT germline references. Reads were filtered out if the reads had weak V/J assignments (E-value above 1e-6), no CDR3, stop codons, out-of-frame junctions, or ambiguous translated residues. V3J clonotypes were defined by identical inferred V gene, J gene, and CDR3 amino acid sequence. Percentage overlap between repertoires was calculated by dividing the number of shared unique clonotypes by the size of the smaller repertoire. RTK rarefaction, the Chao1 estimator, and Recon v2.1 estimates of unobserved clonotypes were used to assess repertoire richness. For all TCRbeta clonotypes obtained by the gDNA method from a few donors, generation probabilities were computed with OLGA. Sourced from immuneACCESS, this table was stored by TCRdb with only in-frame sequences that have V and J called. A share of the clones is absent; for the studies checked, an unresolved V gene accounts for under half, and the remainder has no known explanation. For V, J and clone size, that table is used; D and trimming come from the DNA. The sample records millions of clones, 85% to 95% of which are singletons. The ten top clones hold approximately 1.7% of the sample.

The sequence links TRBV5-1 to TRBJ1-2; TRBD1 agrees with 8 junctional bases. The sequenced material came from naive CD8+ T cells from PBMCs. The cell subset or site label, read with the paper, signifies: CD45RA+CCR7+. This clonotype was sampled from a man younger than 35 in good health. Some clones in this sample may be carry-over from other donors' samples. The CDR3 protein is CASSARQGSDYGYTF. The DNA sequence follows: TGCGCCAGCAGCGCTAGACAGGGGTCGGACTATGGCTACACCTTC.